Presented here are 22 T cell receptor beta chains from one specimen sequenced in a study of T cell changes during pregnancy in multiple sclerosis. The table came from immunoSEQ multiplex PCR; TCRdb's copy has only in-frame clones and leaves some out. Seen here are around 92,000 clones, about 94% observed once, and the top ten hold 0.99%. The specimen comprised peripheral blood, sampled after pregnancy. The origin of the receptors is a female donor with multiple sclerosis, enrolled in a pregnancy study.

This chain connects TRBV6-5 to TRBJ2-7; TRBD1 matches 10 bases. The CDR3 has 14 amino acids. Germline CDR1 is MNHEY and CDR2 is SVGAGI. With 6 bases clipped from V and 3 bases from J, the junction kept 5 bases outside the gene matches. The CDR3 reads CASSLGTGVYEQYF. DNA for the CDR3: TGTGCCAGCAGCCTGGGGACAGGGGTCTACGAGCAGTACTTC.

The J gene is TRBJ2-3, the V gene TRBV30; 10 bases are a match to TRBD2. The CDR3 spans 18 residues. Trimming took 3 bases from V and 1 from J; bases not matched to a gene: 13. Germline V gene data show CDR1 as GTSNPN and CDR2 as SVGIG (reference sequence). DNA of the CDR3: TGTGCCTGGAGCCCAGGGCTAGCGGGAGCCGTTGGCACAGATACGCAGTATTTT. This gives the protein CAWSPGLAGAVGTDTQYF.

The chain links TRBV10-3 to TRBJ1-4; D may be TRBD1 (5 bases). This CDR3 region has 10 residues. Germline CDR1 reads ENHRY; CDR2 reads SYGVKD. Trimming stripped 8 bases from V and 7 bases from J, with 5 bases between. CDR3 protein: CAIGAEKLFF. In nucleotides, the CDR3 is TGTGCCATCGGGGCTGAAAAACTGTTTTTT.

The chain combines TRBV27 with TRBJ1-2, with TRBD1 matching over 7 bases. Per germline, CDR1 MNHEY and CDR2 SMNVEV (reference sequence). Trimming cost V 6 bases and J 6 bases; bases outside gene matches: 7. The CDR3 length is 13 residues. CDR3 DNA sequence: TGTGCCAGCAGGGATGACAGGGCCCATGGCTACACCTTC. Its translation is CASRDDRAHGYTF.

The chain uses TRBV6-1 and TRBJ1-5, with 8 positions matching TRBD1. Trimming took 0 bases from V and 6 from J; bases not matched to a gene: 7. Germline V lookup: CDR1 MNHNS, CDR2 SASEGT. This CDR3 comprises 16 residues. The CDR3 spells CASSEALDRDGQPQHF. CDR3 in DNA: TGTGCCAGCAGTGAAGCGCTGGACAGGGACGGTCAGCCCCAGCATTTT.

CDR3 loop: CASSLEGATQETQYF. The DNA for the CDR3 is TGTGCCAGCAGCCTTGAGGGGGCCACTCAAGAGACCCAGTACTTC. This rearrangement joins TRBV7-9 to TRBJ2-5, with 7 bases matching TRBD1. The V and J ends lost 5 bases and 2 bases, in that order; junction bases with no gene match: 8. Germline V gives CDR1 SEHNR, CDR2 FQNEAQ (reference sequence). CDR3 length: 15 residues.

The chain couples TRBV4-3 to TRBJ2-6; 8 bases are a match to TRBD1. This CDR3 contains 16 residues. J gave up 2 bases and V 5 bases, and 5 bases lay outside the gene matches. The germline V gene encodes CDR1 LGHNA and CDR2 YSLEER. CDR3 loop: CASSARTGTGANVLTF. CDR3 coding DNA: TGCGCCAGCAGCGCCCGGACAGGGACTGGGGCCAACGTCCTGACTTTC.

The chain is built from TRBV19 and TRBJ2-1; D is perhaps TRBD2 (6 bases). The V gene lost 5 bases and the J gene lost 8 bases, with 13 bases spanning the gap. The CDR3 contains 13 residues. Per the germline V gene, CDR1 is LNHDA and CDR2 is SQIVND (reference sequence). CDR3 nucleotides: TGTGCCAGTAGTCGGGGGAGTAGAGATGAGCAGTTCTTC. As protein: CASSRGSRDEQFF. Full variable domain (rest looked up from reference TRBV19 and TRBJ2-1): DGGITQSPKYLFRKEGQNVTLSCEQNLNHDAMYWYRQDPGQGLRLIYYSQIVNDFQKGDIAEGYSVSREKKESFPLTVTSAQKNPTAFYLCASSRGSRDEQFFGPGTRLTVL.

The chain couples TRBV25-1 to TRBJ2-7; 7 bases align to TRBD1. Germline CDR1 reads MGHDK; CDR2 reads SYGVNS. CDR3 length: 14 amino acids. J gave up 6 bases and V 1 base, and 6 bases lay outside the gene matches. The CDR3: CASSESKGAREQYF. CDR3 DNA: TGTGCCAGCAGTGAATCTAAGGGGGCTCGCGAGCAGTACTTC.

This chain uses TRBV4-3 with TRBJ1-1; tentative D call: TRBD1 (6 bases). The V gene's germline CDR1 is LGHNA and CDR2 YSLEER. The CDR3 covers 16 residues. Trimming shortened V by 3 bases and J by 1 base, and 15 bases separated the two germline ends. CDR3 coding DNA: TGCGCCAGCAGCCAGGATCAGACAGGATGGAACACTGAAGCTTTCTTT. Translating it yields CASSQDQTGWNTEAFF.

This clone was seen just once. The genes are TRBV21-1 and TRBJ1-2; the table's D call TRBD1 went unverified against the DNA. TRBV21-1 is shown as a pseudogene. The CDR3 contains 16 residues. CDR3 sequence reads: CASSSRRDRGQGGYTF. The DNA of the CDR3 is TGTGCCAGCAGCAGCCGCCGGGACAGGGGGCAAGGTGGCTACACCTTC.

The count of this clone is one. The V call is TRBV27, the J call TRBJ2-1; the match to TRBD2 covers 7 bases. Germline V gene lookup returns CDR1 MNHEY and CDR2 SMNVEV (reference sequence). V dropped 5 bases and J dropped 9; count of bases not matched to a gene: 10. This CDR3 is built from 14 residues. The CDR3 nucleotides read TGTGCCAGCAGTCCAGGGACTATTTCCGGTGAGCAGTTCTTC. Translating gives CASSPGTISGEQFF.

This chain links TRBV9 with TRBJ2-7, with 11 positions matching TRBD1. V trimming: 0 bases; J trimming: 4 bases; junction bases outside the gene matches: 3. Germline V lookup: CDR1 SGDLS, CDR2 YYNGEE. The CDR3 runs to 15 residues. CDR3 sequence reads: CASSVGTGGSYEQYF. The CDR3 nucleotides are TGTGCCAGCAGCGTAGGGACAGGGGGCAGTTACGAGCAGTACTTC.

J is TRBJ2-1 and V is TRBV25-1; TRBD2 is a possible D gene (6 bases). Germline V gene data show CDR1 as MGHDK and CDR2 as SYGVNS. Between the trimmed V and J ends, which lost 3 bases and 6 bases, there was a span of 12 bases. This CDR3 is built from 14 residues. Written as DNA, the CDR3 is TGTGCCAGCAGTGACCGCAAACTAGCCAATGAGCAGTTCTTC. Encoded protein: CASSDRKLANEQFF.

The chain links TRBV7-2 to TRBJ1-4; D uncertain. The germline CDR1 and CDR2 sequences are SGHTA and FQGNSA. The CDR3 spans 13 residues. Trimming left V 3 bases short and J 5 bases short, with 7 bases between. The DNA for the CDR3 is TGTGCCAGCAGCTTCGACTTGAATGAAAAACTGTTTTTT. Amino acid sequence: CASSFDLNEKLFF.

The V call is TRBV6-5, the J call TRBJ2-1; 8 bases line up with TRBD1. The V gene's germline CDR1 is MNHEY and CDR2 SVGAGI. The trim removed 6 bases at V and 5 bases at J, leaving 9 bases unmatched. CDR3 length equals 15 residues. CDR3 in DNA: TGTGCCAGCAGAAAAGCCGGGGACAGGCACAATGAGCAGTTCTTC. This sequence encodes CASRKAGDRHNEQFF.

The chain joins TRBV6-5 to TRBJ2-7; 8 nucleotides agree with TRBD1. CDR3 length: 13 amino acids. V lost 5 bases to trimming and J lost 3 bases; unmatched junction nucleotides: 3. Germline V CDR1 and CDR2: MNHEY, SVGAGI. In DNA form, the CDR3 reads TGTGCCAGCAGTCCGGGACAGGACTACGAGCAGTACTTC. Its translation: CASSPGQDYEQYF.

V and J are TRBV19 and TRBJ1-5; 9 positions match TRBD1. CDR1 is LNHDA, CDR2 SQIVND, per germline (reference sequence). The CDR3 has 16 residues. J lost 2 bases, V lost 5 bases, and 7 bases had no gene match. The CDR3 is CASSRQGGKGNQPQHF. The CDR3 DNA follows: TGTGCCAGTAGTCGACAGGGGGGTAAGGGCAATCAGCCCCAGCATTTT.

This clone was recorded many times. The V gene is TRBV4-1, the J gene TRBJ1-1; weak D call: TRBD1 (6 bases). The CDR3 is made up of 15 amino acids. Germline V CDR1 and CDR2: MGHRA, YSYEKL. The germline V and J ends were trimmed by 0 bases and 5 bases, with 13 bases remaining between them. The DNA of the CDR3 is TGCGCCAGCAGCCAAGATCGGGGGGCGAGAACTGAAGCTTTCTTT. Translating gives CASSQDRGARTEAFF.

This chain links TRBV7-9 with TRBJ2-1; 8 nucleotides agree with TRBD1. V lost 3 bases to trimming and J lost 6 bases; unmatched junction nucleotides: 10. From germline, CDR1 is SEHNR and CDR2 FQNEAQ (reference sequence). This CDR3 has 16 residues. This CDR3 reads CASSFTQGARINEQFF. The CDR3 bases are TGTGCCAGCAGCTTTACTCAGGGGGCGCGGATCAATGAGCAGTTCTTC.

This chain links TRBV28 with TRBJ2-3; D possibly corresponds to TRBD2 (6 bases). The V end lost 5 bases, the J end lost 2 bases, and 14 bases lay between the germline ends. The CDR3 runs to 15 residues. The germline V gene encodes CDR1 MDHEN and CDR2 SYDVKM. Here the CDR3 reads CASSPGRDPTDTQYF. CDR3 in DNA: TGTGCCAGCAGTCCGGGGCGGGATCCCACAGATACGCAGTATTTT.

This chain uses TRBV19 with TRBJ2-4; TRBD1 agrees at 7 bases. Looked up from germline, CDR1 is LNHDA and CDR2 is SQIVND (reference sequence). The CDR3 spans 16 residues. The J segment lost 3 bases and the V segment lost 0 bases, leaving 5 bases of the junction unmatched. In DNA, the CDR3 is TGTGCCAGTAGTATAGAAGGGGGCAAGGTCAAAAACATTCAGTACTTC. Translated, it gives CASSIEGGKVKNIQYF.